The 32 T cell receptor beta chains reported below all come from one sample, sequenced in a study of tumor-infiltrating lymphocytes in primary liver carcinoma. Starting from approximately 500 ng of total RNA, TCR beta cDNA was produced with a primer in the constant region. Construction of TCR beta libraries relied on three successive nested multiplex PCR rounds employing slightly modified ARM-PCR. In the first two PCR rounds, TRBV1-TRBV30 forward primers were paired with a C-beta reverse primer, and each round lasted roughly 9 cycles. TCRdb re-called the multiplex PCR reads through MiXCR, storing one row per CDR3 protein. This table has 310,000 or so distinct CDR3 sequences, 50% to 75% appearing once. The blood RNA (from unsorted whole blood) was obtained, and germline DNA was also extracted. Sequenced material: peripheral blood. The receptors were gathered from a woman aged 30 to 39 with primary liver carcinoma and hepatitis B virus infection.

This rearrangement joins TRBV12-3 or TRBV12-4 to TRBJ1-2; tentative D call: TRBD1 (6 bases). Trimming took off 5 bases at V and 7 bases at J, with 17 bases between the two ends. The CDR3 consists of 14 residues. This CDR3 is CASSTNPQGSGYTF. The CDR3 coding sequence is TGTGCCAGCAGTACAAATCCCCAGGGGTCTGGCTACACCTTC.

A remark on this clonotype: Because the CDR3 is missing its conserved closing phenylalanine or tryptophan, this is likely a read error. The chain links TRBV4-2 to TRBJ1-6, with D possibly being TRBD1 (5 bases). The V end was cut by 0 bases, the J end by 11 bases, with 8 bases between. The CDR3 sequence is 13 residues long. In germline, CDR1 is LGHNA, CDR2 YNFKEQ. In DNA, the CDR3 is TGTGCCAGCAGCCAAGATCGGGACCCACCCCTCCACTTA. It specifies CASSQDRDPPLHL.

This clonotype came up a few times. V gene TRBV4-1 combines with J gene TRBJ2-1; D remains ambiguous. The CDR3 contains 15 residues. CDR1 and CDR2 from the germline V gene are MGHRA and YSYEKL. V was trimmed by 0 bases and J by 6 bases, leaving 12 bases between them. The CDR3 coding sequence is TGCGCCAGCAGCCAAGAAGTCGGGTCGCTCAATGAGCAGTTCTTC. It translates to CASSQEVGSLNEQFF.

The rearrangement links TRBV11-2 to TRBJ2-2; D is undetermined. Germline-derived CDR1 and CDR2 are SGHAT and FQNNGV. CDR3 length: 15 amino acids. Trimming stripped 6 bases from V and 6 bases from J, with 17 bases between. In DNA, the CDR3 is TGTGCCAGCAGTTTACTATTAGGACGCCCCGGGGAGCTGTTTTTT. Encoded protein: CASSLLLGRPGELFF. Combining the CDR3 with reference TRBV11-2 and TRBJ2-2 gives the whole variable domain EAGVAQSPRYKIIEKRQSVAFWCNPISGHATLYWYQQILGQGPKLLIQFQNNGVVDDSQLPKDRFSAERLKGVDSTLKIQPAKLEDSAVYLCASSLLLGRPGELFFGEGSRLTVL.

A remark on this clonotype: The junction departs from germline at one end; a sequencing error may be responsible. The V and J genes are TRBV6-1 and TRBJ2-3; TRBD2 aligns across 11 bases. The CDR3 is made up of 16 amino acids. Germline values: CDR1 MNHNS, CDR2 SASEGT. The CDR3 spells CASTEIAGGRTDTQYF. CDR3 DNA: TGTGCCAGCACTGAAATAGCGGGAGGGAGGACAGATACGCAGTATTTT.

This clonotype was counted ten times or more. This chain links TRBV6-2 or TRBV6-3 with TRBJ1-1, with D uncertain. CDR3 length: 15 amino acids. The germline V gene encodes CDR1 MNHEY and CDR2 SVGEGT. The V end lost 0 bases, the J end lost 0 bases, and 8 bases lay between the germline ends. CDR3 region: CASSYSEKLNTEAFF. CDR3 nucleotides: TGTGCCAGCAGTTACTCGGAGAAGTTGAACACTGAAGCTTTCTTT.

This chain links TRBV4-3 with TRBJ2-1, with TRBD1 identical over 9 bases. V trimming: 3 bases; J trimming: 9 bases; junction bases outside the gene matches: 12. This CDR3 spans 16 amino acids. From germline, CDR1 is LGHNA and CDR2 YSLEER. Written as DNA, the CDR3 is TGCGCCAGCAGCCACACGCGGACAGGGGCGGTAAGTGAGCAGTTCTTC. Its translation is CASSHTRTGAVSEQFF.

About this clonotype: A much larger clone differs by one base, so this may be a read error. The final CDR3 position lacks the conserved phenylalanine or tryptophan, pointing to a likely read error. The CDR3 spells CSVGRGSNEQFY. The CDR3, as DNA: TGCAGCGTTGGCAGGGGCAGCAATGAGCAGTTCTAC. The chain uses TRBV29-1 and TRBJ2-1; perhaps TRBD1 as D (6 bases). V was cut by 4 bases and J by 6 bases, with 10 bases left in between. CDR1 is SQVTM, CDR2 ANQGSEA, per germline. This CDR3 is 12 amino acids long.

V gene TRBV30 combines with J gene TRBJ2-5; TRBD1 matches at 7 bases. The junction had 10 bases not matched to a gene; V was cut back by 1 base and J by 14 bases. The germline gives CDR1 GTSNPN, CDR2 SVGIG (reference sequence). This CDR3 contains 12 residues. CDR3 nucleotide sequence: TGTGCCTGGAGTGCTCGCTGGGGGACAGCTTACTTC. Encoded protein: CAWSARWGTAYF.

Details on this clonotype: This CDR3 is missing its conserved last phenylalanine or tryptophan, likely due to a read error. The gene calls are TRBV11-2 and TRBJ1-6; D is undetermined. The germline CDR1 and CDR2 sequences are SGHAT and FQNNGV. CDR3 length: 15 residues. CDR3 in amino acids: CASSLGWEYSSPLHL. The CDR3 region has the DNA TGTGCCAGCAGCTTAGGTTGGGAATATAGTTCACCCCTCCACCTT.

This clonotype has at least ten counts. V is TRBV12-3 or TRBV12-4 and J is TRBJ1-5; the D gene is possibly TRBD1 (5 bases). V was cut by 3 bases and J by 7 bases, with 10 bases left in between. The CDR3 runs to 13 residues. The CDR3 sequence is CASSFGGGQPQHF. CDR3 in DNA: TGTGCCAGCAGTTTTGGGGGTGGGCAGCCCCAGCATTTT.

There are many counts of this clonotype. This rearrangement joins TRBV11-2 to TRBJ1-6; a possible D gene is TRBD1 (6 bases). The V end lost 5 bases, the J end lost 9 bases, and 11 bases lay between the germline ends. The CDR3 is made up of 13 amino acids. The germline V gene encodes CDR1 SGHAT and CDR2 FQNNGV. Here the CDR3 reads CASSPQGSSPLHF. The CDR3, as DNA: TGTGCCAGCAGCCCCCAGGGGAGTTCACCCCTCCACTTT.

The gene calls are TRBV5-1 and TRBJ2-2; unclear D gene. V lost 1 base and J 0 bases, leaving 13 bases between the germline ends. CDR3 length equals 17 residues. Germline CDR1 and CDR2: SGHRS and YFSETQ. The CDR3 DNA is TGCGCCAGCAGCTTGTCCTCCCCTCTCGCGAACACCGGGGAGCTGTTTTTT. It translates to CASSLSSPLANTGELFF.

The chain is built from TRBV4-3 and TRBJ1-6; no clear D. V was trimmed by 1 base and J by 7 bases, leaving 8 bases between them. CDR1 LGHNA and CDR2 YSLEER come from the germline V gene. This CDR3 comprises 14 residues. The CDR3 spells CASSQGVGNSPLHF. For the CDR3, the DNA is TGCGCCAGCAGCCAAGGGGTCGGAAATTCACCCCTCCACTTT.

V and J are TRBV28 and TRBJ2-3; 8 positions match TRBD1. J was trimmed by 4 bases and V by 3 bases; bases with no gene match: 6. There are 15 residues in the CDR3. Germline CDR1 is MDHEN and CDR2 is SYDVKM. The CDR3 reads CASSLGTGGPDTQYF. DNA for the CDR3: TGTGCCAGCAGTTTGGGTACAGGGGGGCCAGATACGCAGTATTTT.

This clonotype was counted ten times or more. CDR3 amino acids: CASSSGTVETQYF. CDR3 bases: TGCGCCAGCAGTTCCGGGACGGTGGAGACCCAGTACTTC. This chain uses TRBV5-1 with TRBJ2-5; TRBD1 or TRBD2 may be the D gene (5 bases each). The CDR3 extends over 13 amino acids. V gave up 5 bases and J gave up 5 bases, with 13 bases separating them. Germline V gives CDR1 SGHRS, CDR2 YFSETQ.

The chain links TRBV14 to TRBJ2-2; the match to TRBD1 covers 8 bases. Germline loops: CDR1 SGHDN, CDR2 FVKESK. CDR3 size: 15 residues. J lost 3 bases, V lost 5 bases, and 5 bases had no gene match. DNA for the CDR3: TGTGCCAGCAGCTCAGGGGGCTTGTACACCGGGGAGCTGTTTTTT. This codes for CASSSGGLYTGELFF.

This sequence joins TRBV7-8 and TRBJ2-7; D remains unclear. Germline V CDR1 and CDR2: SGHVS, FQNEAQ. The CDR3 has 14 amino acids. Trimming left V 3 bases short and J 3 bases short, with 12 bases between. CDR3 loop: CASSFTTGNYEQYF. The CDR3 DNA reads TGTGCCAGCAGCTTTACTACTGGAAACTACGAGCAGTACTTC.

The chain is built from TRBV5-5 and TRBJ2-1; D unresolved. Trimming took off 0 bases at V and 7 bases at J, with 5 bases between the two ends. Germline values: CDR1 SGHKS, CDR2 YYEKEE (reference sequence). The CDR3 has 12 residues. The CDR3 sequence: CASSLGLNEQFF. The CDR3 DNA reads TGTGCCAGCAGCTTGGGGTTGAATGAGCAGTTCTTC.

Regarding this clonotype: A read error is possible here, since a much larger clone lies one base away. The rearrangement links TRBV7-8 to TRBJ1-5; D is perhaps TRBD1 (5 bases). Trimming removed 7 bases at V and 15 bases at J, with 19 bases between. The CDR3 length is 12 residues. Per germline, CDR1 SGHVS and CDR2 FQNEAQ. The CDR3 sequence is CASNPGRGVLHF. The DNA for the CDR3 is TGTGCCAGCAACCCAGGCCGGGGGGTATTGCATTTT.

This clonotype appeared many times. The chain links TRBV6-6 to TRBJ2-1; TRBD2 is a possible D gene (6 bases). Germline V gene sequence: CDR1 MNHNY, CDR2 SVGAGI (reference sequence). The CDR3 loop spans 15 amino acids. Trimming left V 6 bases short and J 0 bases short, with 12 bases between. The CDR3 is CASSLSGTSYNEQFF. In DNA, the CDR3 is TGTGCCAGCAGCCTTAGCGGAACCTCCTACAATGAGCAGTTCTTC.

This clonotype was recorded many times. The chain combines TRBV12-3 or TRBV12-4 with TRBJ2-7; tentatively, D is TRBD2 (6 bases). Trimming pared 4 bases from V and 4 bases from J, leaving 14 bases between. The length of the CDR3 is 14 residues. DNA for the CDR3: TGTGCCAGCAGTTCCCAAGAAGGGAGGTACGAGCAGTACTTC. Its protein product is CASSSQEGRYEQYF.

On this clonotype: A read error may account for a junction end that differs from germline. The chain employs TRBV12-3 or TRBV12-4 and TRBJ2-5, with 7 bases aligning to TRBD1. This CDR3 has 16 amino acids. In nucleotides, the CDR3 is TGTGCCAGCAGTAAAGGGTACGGGACAGACCAAGAGACCCAGAACTTC. Its translation: CASSKGYGTDQETQNF.

In this sample, this clonotype turned up once. A much larger clone differs from this one at a single base, so this may be a read error. J is TRBJ2-2 and V is TRBV10-2; no clear D gene. Germline V gives CDR1 WSHSY, CDR2 SAAADI. CDR3 length: 13 amino acids. This CDR3 is CASSDLNIGELFF. CDR3 nucleotide sequence: TGCGCCAGCTCTGACCTAAACATCGGGGAGCTGTTTTTT.

This clonotype appeared once. This clone may be a read error of a much larger clone one base away. J is TRBJ2-5 and V is TRBV12-3 or TRBV12-4; D gene ambiguous. The CDR3 runs to 13 residues. The CDR3 nucleotides are TGTGCCGGCAGACCACCCTTGGCAGAGACCCAGTACTTC. It translates to CAGRPPLAETQYF.

The gene calls are TRBV6-5 and TRBJ2-3; weak D call: TRBD1 (5 bases). The CDR3 covers 15 residues. Per germline, CDR1 MNHEY and CDR2 SVGAGI. V shed 10 bases and J shed 1 base, with 18 bases lying between them. The CDR3 nucleotides are TGTGCCAACAGCCCACCAGGGCCCCGCACAGATACGCAGTATTTT. Amino acids: CANSPPGPRTDTQYF.

Only one count was recorded for this clonotype. The V call is TRBV29-1, the J call TRBJ1-2; no clear D. Germline CDR1 reads SQVTM; CDR2 reads ANQGSEA. The CDR3 is 12 residues long. Trimming pared 6 bases from V and 13 bases from J, leaving 21 bases between. In DNA, the CDR3 is TGCAGCGTCTCGACAACTAACTATGGCCGCACCTTC. Amino acids: CSVSTTNYGRTF.

Concerning this clonotype itself: This sequence may be a read error, since a much larger clone differs from it by one base. The chain has TRBV29-1 and TRBJ2-7; TRBD1 is a possible D gene (6 bases). Germline lookup yields CDR1 SQVTM and CDR2 ANQGSEA. Trimming stripped 8 bases from V and 3 bases from J, with 14 bases between. This CDR3 has 12 residues. The CDR3 coding sequence is TGCAGCTCCGGGACATACAACTACGAGCAGTACTTC. As protein: CSSGTYNYEQYF.

Comment on this clonotype: One base away lies a much larger clone, so this may be a sequencing read error. This sequence joins TRBV12-3 or TRBV12-4 and TRBJ2-7; D is perhaps TRBD2 (5 bases). Trimming pared 1 base from V and 4 bases from J, leaving 8 bases between. The CDR3 contains 13 residues. The CDR3 sequence: CASSLVSEYEQYF. The CDR3 coding sequence is TGTGCCAGCAGTTTAGTTAGCGAGTACGAGCAGTACTTC.

This clonotype was seen just once. Relative to the germline gene, one junction end is altered; a read error may explain this. V and J are TRBV11-3 and TRBJ2-2, with D perhaps matching TRBD2 (6 bases). The CDR3 contains 15 residues. CDR1 and CDR2 from the germline V gene are SGHNT and YENEEA. CDR3 nucleotides: TGTGCCAGCAGCGCTGAGAGCGGGTACACCGGGGAGCCGTTTTTT. This encodes CASSAESGYTGEPFF.

This sequence joins TRBV7-8 and TRBJ2-7; unclear D gene. CDR1 and CDR2 (germline): SGHVS, FQNEAQ. The CDR3 consists of 14 residues. The V and J ends lost 3 bases and 3 bases respectively, with 12 bases between them. The CDR3: CASSFGRVLYEQYF. Written as DNA, the CDR3 is TGTGCCAGCAGCTTCGGTCGAGTACTCTACGAGCAGTACTTC.

This clonotype has a single count. Its ends do not fully match the called genes, so a read error is possible. The chain has TRBV11-1 and TRBJ2-1, with a weak D call TRBD1 (6 bases). The germline V gene encodes CDR1 SGHAT and CDR2 FQDESV (reference sequence). The CDR3 is 15 residues long. In DNA, the CDR3 is TGTGTCAGCGTGCTGTGGGACAACTACTACAATGAGCAGTTCTTC. This encodes CVSVLWDNYYNEQFF.